The 5 T cell receptor beta chains below were found in one sample sequenced in a study of shared clonotypes between healthy human individuals (dated by TCRdb to 2020 to 2021). The library was made by the immunoSEQ multiplex PCR assay. The table was pulled from immuneACCESS by TCRdb, which kept in-frame rearrangements only. Such tables lose some clones; where checked, under half of the loss comes from unresolved V genes, and the rest has no known cause. The sample table contains 2,500,000 or so clones; only one count was recorded for about 90% of them. The ten largest account for roughly 0.34% of the sample. The material sequenced was naive CD4+ T cells from PBMCs. The cell subset or site label of this sample denotes: CD45RA+ positively selected. The source of these receptors is a man aged 18 to 30 in good health. Some clones in this sample may be carry-over from other donors' samples.

V is TRBV9 and J is TRBJ2-5; 10 nucleotides line up with TRBD2. This CDR3 spans 15 amino acids. V was clipped by 1 base and J by 7 bases; unmatched bases: 7. CDR1 is SGDLS and CDR2 is YYNGEE in the germline V gene. The CDR3 DNA reads as TGTGCCAGCAGCGTAACTAGCGGGACATACGGGACCCAGTACTTC. Translation: CASSVTSGTYGTQYF.

The chain couples TRBV5-1 to TRBJ2-7; D gene ambiguous. V was cut by 4 bases and J by 2 bases, with 16 bases left in between. The CDR3 contains 15 residues. From germline, CDR1 is SGHRS and CDR2 YFSETQ. The CDR3 region has the DNA TGCGCCAGCAGCCCCGCAATTGGCCCGGCCTACGAGCAGTACTTC. Amino acid sequence: CASSPAIGPAYEQYF.

The chain combines TRBV5-1 with TRBJ2-1; 7 bases agree with TRBD2. This CDR3 is built from 15 residues. CDR1 SGHRS and CDR2 YFSETQ come from the germline V gene. V lost 7 bases, J lost 2 bases, and 9 bases stayed unmatched. This CDR3 reads CASRLIAGTYNEQFF. The CDR3 nucleotides read TGCGCCAGCCGCCTCATAGCGGGCACCTACAATGAGCAGTTCTTC. The entire variable domain, with the rest obtained from reference TRBV5-1 and TRBJ2-1, is as follows: KAGVTQTPRYLIKTRGQQVTLSCSPISGHRSVSWYQQTPGQGLQFLFEYFSETQRNKGNFPGRFSGRQFSNSRSEMNVSTLELGDSALYLCASRLIAGTYNEQFFGPGTRLTVL.

This sequence joins TRBV7-2 and TRBJ1-1, with D unclear. The CDR3 totals 13 residues. Germline CDR1 SGHTA, CDR2 FQGNSA. Trimming removed 5 bases from V and 0 bases from J, with 7 bases in between. DNA for the CDR3: TGTGCCAGCAGCCCAGCCCTGAACACTGAAGCTTTCTTT. Translating gives CASSPALNTEAFF.

The rearrangement uses TRBV7-8 and TRBJ2-3, with D possibly matching TRBD2 (6 bases). From germline, CDR1 is SGHVS and CDR2 FQNEAQ. Trimming cost V 1 base and J 1 base, with 9 bases left between them. The CDR3 consists of 15 residues. The CDR3 coding sequence is TGTGCCAGCAGCTTAGTCCCGGGAGGCACAGATACGCAGTATTTT. Translated: CASSLVPGGTDTQYF.